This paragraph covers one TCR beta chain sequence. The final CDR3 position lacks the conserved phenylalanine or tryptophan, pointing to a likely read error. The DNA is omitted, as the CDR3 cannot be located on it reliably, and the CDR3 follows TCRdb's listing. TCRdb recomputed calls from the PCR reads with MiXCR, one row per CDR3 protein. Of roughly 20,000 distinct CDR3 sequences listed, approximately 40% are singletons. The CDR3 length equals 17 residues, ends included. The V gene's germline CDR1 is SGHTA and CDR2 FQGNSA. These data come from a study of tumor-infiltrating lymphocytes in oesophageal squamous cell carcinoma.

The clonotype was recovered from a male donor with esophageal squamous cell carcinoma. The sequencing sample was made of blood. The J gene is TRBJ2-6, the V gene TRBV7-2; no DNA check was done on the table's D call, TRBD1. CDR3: CASSLLQGPTGEQFFGA.